The entry below describes one T cell receptor (beta chain). The ends were cut back, 6 bases at V and 0 bases at J, with 9 bases in the middle. Germline values: CDR1 KGHSH, CDR2 LQKENI. CDR3 length: 13 amino acids. This specimen belongs to a study of glioma-infiltrating T cells after dendritic cell vaccination. About the research overall: Dendritic cell vaccination trial patients had either newly diagnosed or recurrent glioblastoma.

Before vaccination, two weeks after the third vaccination, and at progression, PBMC were collected. Profiled with immunoSEQ multiplex PCR; TCRdb holds only in-frame clones, not every one. The data show around 89,000 clones, just over 85% seen once. This receptor was identified in a human donor with glioblastoma. The chain uses TRBV18 and TRBJ2-7; D gene uncertain. The sequences come from blood, collected before dendritic cell vaccination. CDR3 nucleotides: TGTGCCAGCTCGCGTGAAGACTCCTACGAGCAGTACTTC. It encodes CASSREDSYEQYF.